This T cell receptor (beta chain) was documented in a study of blood T cell repertoires in COVID-19. Looking at the study overall: The cDNA or gDNA used as material had been derived from T cells, B-cell-depleted T cells, or PBMCs.

The length of the CDR3 is 17 residues. Germline values: CDR1 SEHNR, CDR2 FQNEAQ (reference sequence). Trimming took 5 bases from V and 5 from J; bases not matched to a gene: 7. Original analysis: From reference gene primer amplification, estimates of nucleated cell counts were derived. TCRdb's copy holds only in-frame clones and misses some; the assay was immunoSEQ multiplex PCR. V and J calls and clone size are those listed in that table; D and trimming were worked out from the DNA. The repertoire holds fewer than 130,000 clones, with around 90% as singletons. Specimen: peripheral blood. The clonotype comes from a woman between 50 and 59 years old with acute or convalescent COVID-19. The J gene is TRBJ2-1, the V gene TRBV7-9, with 15 bases aligning to TRBD2. CDR3 coding DNA: TGTGCCAGCAGCCTTGGACTAGCGGGAGGGTACCACAATGAGCAGTTCTTC. Residues: CASSLGLAGGYHNEQFF. Together with reference TRBV7-9 and TRBJ2-1, the CDR3 gives the full variable domain: DTGVSQNPRHKITKRGQNVTFRCDPISEHNRLYWYRQTLGQGPEFLTYFQNEAQLEKSRLLSDRFSAERPKGSFSTLEIQRTEQGDSAMYLCASSLGLAGGYHNEQFFGPGTRLTVL.